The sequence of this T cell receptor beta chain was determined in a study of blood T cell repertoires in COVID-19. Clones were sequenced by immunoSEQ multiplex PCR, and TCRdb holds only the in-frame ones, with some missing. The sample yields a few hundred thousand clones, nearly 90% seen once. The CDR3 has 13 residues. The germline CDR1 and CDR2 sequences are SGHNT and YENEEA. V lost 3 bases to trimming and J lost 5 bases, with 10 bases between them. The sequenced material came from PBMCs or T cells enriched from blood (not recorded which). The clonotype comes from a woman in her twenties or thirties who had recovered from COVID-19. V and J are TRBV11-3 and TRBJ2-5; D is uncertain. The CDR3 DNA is TGTGCCAGCAGCTTTACAGCTGGGGAGACCCAGTACTTC. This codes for CASSFTAGETQYF.